This T cell receptor beta chain was captured by sequencing in a study of blood T cell repertoires in COVID-19. CDR1 SNHLY and CDR2 FYNNEI come from the germline V gene. The V segment lost 6 bases and the J segment 6 bases; nucleotides outside the gene matches: 2. The length of the CDR3 is 13 residues. Measured with immunoSEQ multiplex PCR; TCRdb has only the in-frame clones, and not every one. The sample lists approximately 350,000 clones, around 91% occurring once. The J gene is TRBJ2-2, the V gene TRBV2; 9 bases fit TRBD1. This sequence was found in a young man who had recovered from COVID-19. Specimen: PBMCs or T cells enriched from blood (not recorded which). For the CDR3, the DNA is TGTGCCAGCAGACAGGGGGCCGCCGGGGAGCTGTTTTTT. Translated, it gives CASRQGAAGELFF.